This is a list of T cell receptor beta chains from one sample in a study of identical twins. From the 5' RACE reads, TCRdb called clonotypes with MiXCR, one entry per CDR3 protein. The sample holds approximately 500,000 distinct CDR3 sequences; approximately 24% are singletons and the top ten take 2.9%. These data are also associated with another study on T cells expressing NK-cell markers.

Specimen: CD4+ T cells sorted from blood. The receptor set was obtained from a woman aged 18 to 35 in good health. Each CDR3 is given with its conserved first and last residue. The D gene is left open where the match is weak. Clone size is shown for a subset of rows, as once, few, many or a class of expanded clone.

d_gene | abundance | j_gene | v_gene | CDR3aa | CDR3nt
. | many | TRBJ2-1 | TRBV12-3/TRBV12-4 | CASSLALIKSAEQFF | TGTGCCAGCAGTTTAGCGCTAATCAAGTCGGCTGAGCAGTTCTTC
. | . | TRBJ1-2 | TRBV20-1 | CSALQAGGGYTF | TGCAGTGCCCTCCAAGCCGGCGGTGGCTACACCTTC
. | . | TRBJ2-7 | TRBV7-8 | CASSRTPVYRVDYEQYF | TGTGCCAGCAGCCGGACACCAGTTTACCGGGTGGACTACGAGCAGTACTTC
. | few | TRBJ2-5 | TRBV5-4 | CASSLAQGETQYF | TGTGCCAGCAGCTTGGCCCAAGGGGAGACCCAGTACTTC
. | many | TRBJ2-1 | TRBV7-8 | CASSSFEGVIYNEQFF | TGTGCCAGCAGCTCCTTCGAGGGAGTTATCTACAATGAGCAGTTCTTC
. | few | TRBJ1-1 | TRBV5-1 | CASSLEWAGTEAFF | TGCGCCAGCAGCTTGGAATGGGCGGGGACTGAAGCTTTCTTT
TRBD2 | few | TRBJ2-1 | TRBV4-3 | CASSQKTFSSGRVGEQFF | TGCGCCAGCAGCCAGAAAACCTTTTCTAGCGGGAGGGTTGGTGAGCAGTTCTTC
. | . | TRBJ1-1 | TRBV3-1 | CATGHGWDTEAFF | TGTGCCACAGGCCATGGGTGGGACACTGAAGCTTTCTTT
. | . | TRBJ1-2 | TRBV12-5 | CASGLDEGRGYTF | TGTGCTAGTGGTTTGGACGAGGGTCGGGGCTACACCTTC
TRBD2 | few | TRBJ2-1 | TRBV12-3/TRBV12-4 | CASTWGGDVGQFF | TGTGCCAGCACCTGGGGAGGGGACGTGGGGCAGTTCTTC
TRBD2 | . | TRBJ2-3 | TRBV6-1 | CASSELAGGPDTQYF | TGTGCCAGCAGTGAACTAGCGGGAGGGCCAGATACGCAGTATTTT
TRBD2 | . | TRBJ2-5 | TRBV14 | CASSQGGLAGFQETQYF | TGTGCCAGCAGCCAAGGCGGACTAGCGGGGTTCCAAGAGACCCAGTACTTC
TRBD1 | few | TRBJ1-4 | TRBV5-1 | CASGLGGRNEKLFF | TGCGCCAGCGGCCTAGGGGGCCGGAATGAAAAACTGTTTTTT
TRBD1 | few | TRBJ2-5 | TRBV5-8 | CASSLYRGSRGETQYF | TGTGCCAGCAGCTTATACAGGGGATCTCGGGGAGAGACCCAGTACTTC
. | few | TRBJ2-2 | TRBV7-9 | CASSLGATNTGELFF | TGTGCCAGCAGCTTAGGTGCCACGAACACCGGGGAGCTGTTTTTT
. | few | TRBJ1-1 | TRBV20-1 | CSANRGQIGTEAFF | TGCAGTGCCAACCGCGGACAGATTGGAACTGAAGCTTTCTTT
. | few | TRBJ1-1 | TRBV10-3 | CAIKPVADTEAFF | TGTGCCATCAAGCCGGTGGCGGACACTGAAGCTTTCTTT
TRBD2 | . | TRBJ2-3 | TRBV5-1 | CASSPSGGRGDTQYF | TGCGCCAGCAGCCCAAGCGGGGGTAGGGGAGATACGCAGTATTTT
. | . | TRBJ1-6 | TRBV10-3 | CAISEPGRGNRDSPLHF | TGTGCCATCAGTGAGCCCGGGAGGGGTAATAGAGATTCACCCCTCCACTTT
. | . | TRBJ2-7 | TRBV6-2/TRBV6-3 | CASRHRTIEEQYF | TGTGCCAGCAGGCACAGGACTATCGAAGAGCAGTACTTC
. | . | TRBJ2-3 | TRBV20-1 | CSASTSHDTQYF | TGCAGTGCTAGTACGTCCCACGATACGCAGTATTTT
. | . | TRBJ2-1 | TRBV7-3 | CASSPLGGNEQFF | TGTGCCAGCAGCCCCCTTGGGGGGAATGAGCAGTTCTTC
. | . | TRBJ1-2 | TRBV10-2 | CASSRGARDYGYTF | TGCGCCAGCAGTCGGGGGGCGCGGGACTATGGCTACACCTTC
. | . | TRBJ2-3 | TRBV11-1 | CASSSAPGTASTDTQYF | TGTGCCAGCAGCTCAGCCCCCGGGACCGCTAGCACAGATACGCAGTATTTT
TRBD2 | . | TRBJ2-7 | TRBV15 | CATSFGLAGYEQYF | TGTGCCACCAGTTTTGGACTAGCAGGTTACGAGCAGTACTTC
. | few | TRBJ2-7 | TRBV6-1 | CASSVGFSTYEQYF | TGTGCCAGCAGTGTGGGCTTCTCTACCTACGAGCAGTACTTC
. | . | TRBJ2-5 | TRBV3-1 | CASSQLQGSQYF | TGTGCCAGCAGCCAACTCCAGGGTTCCCAGTACTTC
TRBD2 | . | TRBJ2-7 | TRBV7-9 | CASSKPGLADNTQYF | TGTGCCAGCAGCAAACCGGGACTAGCGGATAACACGCAGTACTTC
. | few | TRBJ1-2 | TRBV5-1 | CASSYAEDYGYTF | TGCGCCAGCAGCTATGCAGAGGACTATGGCTACACCTTC
TRBD2 | few | TRBJ2-7 | TRBV25-1 | CASRDVAGASYEQYF | TGTGCCAGCAGAGACGTAGCGGGTGCGTCCTACGAGCAGTACTTC
. | . | TRBJ2-5 | TRBV4-3 | CASSQDLLIQETQYF | TGCGCCAGCAGCCAAGATTTGCTCATCCAAGAGACCCAGTACTTC
TRBD2 | few | TRBJ2-3 | TRBV5-1 | CASRWTSGRADTQYF | TGCGCCAGCAGATGGACTAGCGGGAGAGCAGATACGCAGTATTTT
. | . | TRBJ1-1 | TRBV7-6 | CASSLRPGRQNTEAFF | TGTGCCAGCAGCTTACGCCCGGGACGACAGAACACTGAAGCTTTCTTT
TRBD1 | many | TRBJ1-1 | TRBV6-1 | CASSRTGGAGRAFF | TGTGCCAGCAGTCGGACAGGGGGCGCGGGGCGGGCTTTCTTT
. | . | TRBJ2-7 | TRBV20-1 | CSARISGNPYEQYF | TGCAGTGCTAGAATTAGCGGAAACCCCTACGAGCAGTACTTC
. | many | TRBJ2-2 | TRBV5-1 | CASRMFLGDTGELFF | TGCGCCAGCAGAATGTTTCTGGGGGATACCGGGGAGCTGTTTTTT
. | . | TRBJ2-7 | TRBV5-1 | CASSLVVGSHEQYF | TGCGCCAGCAGCTTGGTTGTAGGGTCGCACGAGCAGTACTTC
. | few | TRBJ2-1 | TRBV7-3 | CASGRGRTGLNEQFF | TGTGCCAGCGGGAGGGGGCGAACAGGCCTCAATGAGCAGTTCTTC
. | few | TRBJ2-7 | TRBV20-1 | CSANAGRVLNEQYF | TGCAGTGCTAATGCCGGTCGGGTTCTAAACGAGCAGTACTTC
. | . | TRBJ2-7 | TRBV6-1 | CASSTLRDGSYEQYF | TGTGCCAGCAGTACCCTCCGGGACGGCTCCTACGAGCAGTACTTC
. | . | TRBJ1-3 | TRBV7-9 | CATMLGSGNTIYF | TGTGCCACGATGTTGGGCTCTGGAAACACCATATATTTT